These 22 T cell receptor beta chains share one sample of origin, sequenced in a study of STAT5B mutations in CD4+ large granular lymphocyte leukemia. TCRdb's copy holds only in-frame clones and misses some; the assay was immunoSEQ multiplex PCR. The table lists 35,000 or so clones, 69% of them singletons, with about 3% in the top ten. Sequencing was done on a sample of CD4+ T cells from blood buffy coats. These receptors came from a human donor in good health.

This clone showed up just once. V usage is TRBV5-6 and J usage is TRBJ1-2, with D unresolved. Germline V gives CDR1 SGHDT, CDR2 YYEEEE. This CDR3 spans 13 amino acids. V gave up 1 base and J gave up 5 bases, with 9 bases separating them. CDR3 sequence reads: CASSLMGEYGYTF. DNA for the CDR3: TGTGCCAGCAGCTTGATGGGAGAGTATGGCTACACCTTC.

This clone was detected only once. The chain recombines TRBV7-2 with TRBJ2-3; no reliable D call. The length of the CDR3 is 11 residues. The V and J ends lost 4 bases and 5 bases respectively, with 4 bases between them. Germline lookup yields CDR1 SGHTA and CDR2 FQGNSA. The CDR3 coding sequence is TGTGCCAGCAGCTACAGAGATACGCAGTATTTT. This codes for CASSYRDTQYF. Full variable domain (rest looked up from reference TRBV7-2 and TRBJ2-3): GAGVSQSPSNKVTEKGKDVELRCDPISGHTALYWYRQSLGQGLEFLIYFQGNSAPDKSGLPSDRFSAERTGGSVSTLTIQRTQQEDSAVYLCASSYRDTQYFGPGTRLTVL.

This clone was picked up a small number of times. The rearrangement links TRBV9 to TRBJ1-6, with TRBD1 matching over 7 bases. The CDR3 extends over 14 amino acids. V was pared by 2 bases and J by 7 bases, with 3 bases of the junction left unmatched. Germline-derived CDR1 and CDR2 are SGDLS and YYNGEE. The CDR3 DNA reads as TGTGCCAGCAGCGTTCAGGGGGTGAATTCACCCCTCCACTTT. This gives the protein CASSVQGVNSPLHF.

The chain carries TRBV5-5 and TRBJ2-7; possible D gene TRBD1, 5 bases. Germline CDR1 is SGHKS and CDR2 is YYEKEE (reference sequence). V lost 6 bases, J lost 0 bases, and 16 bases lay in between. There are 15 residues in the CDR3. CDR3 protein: CASTKGEGLSYEQYF. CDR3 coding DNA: TGTGCCAGCACCAAAGGGGAAGGTCTCTCCTACGAGCAGTACTTC.

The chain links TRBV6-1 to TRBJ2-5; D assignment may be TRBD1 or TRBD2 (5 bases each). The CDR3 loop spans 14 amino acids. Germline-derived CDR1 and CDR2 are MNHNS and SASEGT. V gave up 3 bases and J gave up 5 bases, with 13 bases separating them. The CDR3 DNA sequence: TGTGCCAGCAGTGACGCAGGGTCGGGGGAGACCCAGTACTTC. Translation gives CASSDAGSGETQYF.

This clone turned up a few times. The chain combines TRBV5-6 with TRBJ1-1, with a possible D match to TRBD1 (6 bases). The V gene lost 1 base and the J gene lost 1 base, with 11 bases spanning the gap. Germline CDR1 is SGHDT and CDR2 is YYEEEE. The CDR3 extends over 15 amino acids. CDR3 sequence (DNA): TGTGCCAGCAGCTTGTTAGGACAGCGGAACACTGAAGCTTTCTTT. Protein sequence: CASSLLGQRNTEAFF.

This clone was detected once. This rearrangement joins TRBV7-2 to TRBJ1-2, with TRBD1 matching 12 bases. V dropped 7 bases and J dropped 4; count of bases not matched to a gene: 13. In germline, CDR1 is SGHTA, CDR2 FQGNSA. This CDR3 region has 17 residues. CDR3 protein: CASIPTGTGGAAYGYTF. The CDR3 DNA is TGTGCCAGCATTCCTACCGGGACAGGGGGCGCCGCCTATGGCTACACCTTC.

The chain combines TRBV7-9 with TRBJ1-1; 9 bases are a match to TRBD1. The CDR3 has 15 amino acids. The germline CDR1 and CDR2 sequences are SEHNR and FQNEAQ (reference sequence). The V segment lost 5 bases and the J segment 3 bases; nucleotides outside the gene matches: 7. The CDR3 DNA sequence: TGTGCCAGCAGCCCAACAGGGGGCATTCACACTGAAGCTTTCTTT. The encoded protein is CASSPTGGIHTEAFF.

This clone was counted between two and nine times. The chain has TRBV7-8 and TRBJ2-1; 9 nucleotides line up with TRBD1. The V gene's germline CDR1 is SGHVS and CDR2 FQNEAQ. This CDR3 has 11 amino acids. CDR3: CGWDRVNEQFF. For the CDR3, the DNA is TGTGGCTGGGACAGGGTGAATGAGCAGTTCTTC. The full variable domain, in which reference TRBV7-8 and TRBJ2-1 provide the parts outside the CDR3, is GAGVSQSPRYKVAKRGQDVALRCDPISGHVSLFWYQQALGQGPEFLTYFQNEAQLDKSGLPSDRFFAERPEGSVSTLKIQRTQQEDSAVYLCGWDRVNEQFFGPGTRLTVL.

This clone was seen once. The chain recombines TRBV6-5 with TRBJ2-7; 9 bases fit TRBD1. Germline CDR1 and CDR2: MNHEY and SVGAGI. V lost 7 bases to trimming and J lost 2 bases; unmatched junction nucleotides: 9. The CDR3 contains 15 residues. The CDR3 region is CASTYRRDRAYEQYF. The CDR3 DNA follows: TGTGCCAGCACCTACCGCCGGGACAGGGCCTACGAGCAGTACTTC.

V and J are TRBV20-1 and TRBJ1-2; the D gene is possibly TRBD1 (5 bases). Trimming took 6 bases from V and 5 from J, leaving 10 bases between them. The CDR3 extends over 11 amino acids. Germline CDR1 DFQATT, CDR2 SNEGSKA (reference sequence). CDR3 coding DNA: TGCAGTGCCCATGCAGGGTATGGCTACACCTTC. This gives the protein CSAHAGYGYTF.

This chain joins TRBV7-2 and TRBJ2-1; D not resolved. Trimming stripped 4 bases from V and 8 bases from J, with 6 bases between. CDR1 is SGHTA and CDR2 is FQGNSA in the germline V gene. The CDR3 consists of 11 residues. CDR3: CASSSYHEQFF. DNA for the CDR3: TGTGCCAGCAGCTCTTACCATGAGCAGTTCTTC.

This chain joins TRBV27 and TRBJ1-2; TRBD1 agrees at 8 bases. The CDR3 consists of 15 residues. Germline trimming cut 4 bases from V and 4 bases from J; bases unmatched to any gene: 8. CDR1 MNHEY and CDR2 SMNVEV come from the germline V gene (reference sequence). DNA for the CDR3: TGTGCCAGCAGTTCCGACTCCGGGACAGGCTATGGCTACACCTTC. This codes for CASSSDSGTGYGYTF.

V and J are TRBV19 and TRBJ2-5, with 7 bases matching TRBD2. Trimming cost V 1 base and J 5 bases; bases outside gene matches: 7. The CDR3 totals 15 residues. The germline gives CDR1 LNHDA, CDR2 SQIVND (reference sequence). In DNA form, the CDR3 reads TGTGCCAGTAGTATAGGGTCGACTAGCCGGGAGACCCAGTACTTC. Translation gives CASSIGSTSRETQYF.

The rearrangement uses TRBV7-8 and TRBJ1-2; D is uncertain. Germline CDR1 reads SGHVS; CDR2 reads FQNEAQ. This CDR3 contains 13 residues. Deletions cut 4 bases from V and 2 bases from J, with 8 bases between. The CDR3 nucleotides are TGTGCCAGCAGCTCGCGGGTGAACTATGGCTACACCTTC. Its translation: CASSSRVNYGYTF.

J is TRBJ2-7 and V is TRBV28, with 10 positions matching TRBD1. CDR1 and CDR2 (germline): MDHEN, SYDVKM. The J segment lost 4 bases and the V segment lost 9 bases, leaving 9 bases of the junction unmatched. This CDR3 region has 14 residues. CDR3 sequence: CASYRDRGRYEQYF. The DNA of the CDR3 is TGTGCCAGTTACCGGGACAGGGGAAGGTACGAGCAGTACTTC.

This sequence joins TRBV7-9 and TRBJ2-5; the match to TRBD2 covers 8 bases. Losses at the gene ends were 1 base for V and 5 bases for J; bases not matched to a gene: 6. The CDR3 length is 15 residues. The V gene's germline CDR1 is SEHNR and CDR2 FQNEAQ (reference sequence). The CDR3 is CASSLGGLASETQYF. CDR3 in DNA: TGTGCCAGCAGCTTAGGTGGACTAGCTTCGGAGACCCAGTACTTC. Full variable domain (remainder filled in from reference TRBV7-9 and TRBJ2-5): DTGVSQNPRHKITKRGQNVTFRCDPISEHNRLYWYRQTLGQGPEFLTYFQNEAQLEKSRLLSDRFSAERPKGSFSTLEIQRTEQGDSAMYLCASSLGGLASETQYFGPGTRLLVL.

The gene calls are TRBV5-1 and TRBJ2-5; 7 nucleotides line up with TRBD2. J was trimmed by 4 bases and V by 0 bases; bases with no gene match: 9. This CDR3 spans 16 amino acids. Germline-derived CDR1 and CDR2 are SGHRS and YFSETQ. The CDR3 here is CASSLEGQRGRETQYF. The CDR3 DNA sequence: TGCGCCAGCAGCTTGGAGGGCCAGCGGGGCCGAGAGACCCAGTACTTC. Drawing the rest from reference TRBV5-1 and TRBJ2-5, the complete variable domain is KAGVTQTPRYLIKTRGQQVTLSCSPISGHRSVSWYQQTPGQGLQFLFEYFSETQRNKGNFPGRFSGRQFSNSRSEMNVSTLELGDSALYLCASSLEGQRGRETQYFGPGTRLLVL.

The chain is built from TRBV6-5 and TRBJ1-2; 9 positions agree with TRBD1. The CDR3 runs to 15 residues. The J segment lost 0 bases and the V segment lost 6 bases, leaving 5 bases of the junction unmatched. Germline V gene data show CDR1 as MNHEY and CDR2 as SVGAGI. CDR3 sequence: CASRPRQGANYGYTF. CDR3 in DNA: TGTGCCAGCAGACCCCGACAGGGGGCTAACTATGGCTACACCTTC.

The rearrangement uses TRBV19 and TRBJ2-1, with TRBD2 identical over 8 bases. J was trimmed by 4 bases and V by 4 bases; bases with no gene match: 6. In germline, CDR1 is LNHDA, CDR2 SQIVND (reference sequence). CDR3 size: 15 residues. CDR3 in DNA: TGTGCCAGTAGTACTGGCGGGGGGATATACAATGAGCAGTTCTTC. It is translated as CASSTGGGIYNEQFF.

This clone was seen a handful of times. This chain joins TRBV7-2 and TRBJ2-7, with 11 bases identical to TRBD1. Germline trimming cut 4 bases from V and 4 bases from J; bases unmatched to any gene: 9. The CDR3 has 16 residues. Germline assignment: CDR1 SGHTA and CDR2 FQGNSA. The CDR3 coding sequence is TGTGCCAGCAGCTACTCCGGACAGGGGGCTGGATACGAGCAGTACTTC. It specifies CASSYSGQGAGYEQYF.

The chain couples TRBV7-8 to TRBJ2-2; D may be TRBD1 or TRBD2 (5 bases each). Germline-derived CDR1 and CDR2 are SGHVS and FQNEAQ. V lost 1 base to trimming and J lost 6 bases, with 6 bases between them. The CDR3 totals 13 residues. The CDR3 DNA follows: TGTGCCAGCAGCTTAGGAGGGGCCGGGGAGCTGTTTTTT. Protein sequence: CASSLGGAGELFF.